A single T cell receptor (beta chain) is shown here with its context. As yet, its antigen is unknown. This CDR3 contains 15 residues. The V end lost 8 bases, the J end lost 2 bases, and 16 bases lay between the germline ends. The V gene's germline CDR1 is KGHDR and CDR2 SFDVKD. TCRbeta library preparation incorporated unique molecular identifiers. TCRdb analysed the PCR reads with MiXCR anew, one entry per CDR3 protein. The repertoire consists of approximately 800,000 distinct CDR3 sequences, with roughly 15% occurring once and the leading ten covering approximately 5%. This sample is part of a study of T-cell reconstitution after alpha-beta-depleted transplantation in children. Findings of the study overall: About two months after transplant, alpha-beta T cells reportedly came from several hundred expanded graft clones. Surviving recipient T cells and thymic progenitors produced the high day-60 TCRbeta diversity seen in some patients. T-cell counts and diversity were attributed mostly to newly produced T cells one year after transplant.

The sequenced sample was PBMCs, mostly from graft donor cells, obtained 360 days after TCRalphabeta/CD19-depleted stem cell transplant. This chain uses TRBV24-1 with TRBJ2-3; TRBD1 is a possible D gene (7 bases). This TCR was sampled from a male patient younger than 18 who had a stem cell transplant for acute lymphoblastic leukemia, so the T cells may come from the graft donor. The CDR3 coding sequence is TGTGCCACCAATGGGGCGGGACAGAACACAGATACGCAGTATTTT. Its translation is CATNGAGQNTDTQYF.